This is a list of T cell receptor beta chains from one sample in a study of blood T cell repertoires in COVID-19. Profiling relied on immunoSEQ multiplex PCR, and the TCRdb table lists in-frame clones only, not all of them. Among around 260,000 clones, roughly 85% were seen once, and the ten largest hold 3.5% to 4.5%. The material sequenced was PBMCs or T cells enriched from blood (not recorded which). These receptors originate from a woman in her 30s who had recovered from COVID-19. Both conserved end residues are trimmed from each CDR3.

>TRBJ2-1|13|TRBV6-2/TRBV6-3
ASSYAGLEKDGQF
>TRBJ2-7|11|TRBV5-4
ASSRDSFYEQY
>TRBJ2-7|11|TRBV3-1/TRBV3-2
ASSREGNYEQY
>TRBJ2-7|8|TRBV25-1
ASVGYEQY
>TRBJ2-5|11|TRBV5-1
ASSPGTEETQY
>TRBJ2-6|12|TRBV23-1
ARVPSSGANVLT
>TRBJ1-2|11|TRBV3-1/TRBV3-2
ASSPLKYYGYT
>TRBJ2-6|17|TRBV5-5
ASSYVWGRISSGANVLT
>TRBJ2-2|13|TRBV7-3
ASSASGINTGELF
>TRBJ2-3|13|TRBV14
ASSSFGDGTDTQY
>TRBJ2-7|13|TRBV11-2
ASRGGIPNSYEQY
>TRBJ1-1|11|TRBV5-1
ASSSPSTFEAF
>TRBJ1-5|11|TRBV19
ASSIDSSQPQH
>TRBJ2-2|16|TRBV5-1
ASSLARGLGGITGELF
>TRBJ2-7|10|TRBV21-1
ASSKAPKEQY